A single sample gave rise to the 5 T cell receptor beta chains below, sequenced in a study of blood T cell repertoires in COVID-19. TCRdb's table, derived via immunoSEQ multiplex PCR, lists solely in-frame clones and lacks some. The data contain 200,000 to 250,000 clones, roughly 80% of them singletons. The material sequenced was peripheral blood. Source of these receptors: a woman between 18 and 29 years old with acute or convalescent COVID-19.

This clone was seen only once. The chain couples TRBV18 to TRBJ2-5; 11 nucleotides agree with TRBD2. The germline V gene has CDR1 KGHSH and CDR2 LQKENI. Trimming at V came to 2 bases and at J to 5 bases, leaving 13 bases not matched to a gene. This CDR3 comprises 18 residues. CDR3 nucleotide sequence: TGTGCCAGCTCACCATCCCGCCAACTAGCGGGAGTAAGCGAGACCCAGTACTTC. Protein: CASSPSRQLAGVSETQYF.

The rearrangement joins TRBV6-2 or TRBV6-3 to TRBJ2-1; tentative D call: TRBD2 (5 bases). This CDR3 is built from 13 residues. Germline loops: CDR1 MNHEY, CDR2 SVGEGT. V was trimmed by 2 bases and J by 8 bases, leaving 10 bases between them. The DNA for the CDR3 is TGTGCCAGCAGTTACGCCGGGATCCATGAGCAGTTCTTC. It encodes CASSYAGIHEQFF.

The chain carries TRBV19 and TRBJ2-2, with TRBD2 matching over 9 bases. Per the germline V gene, CDR1 is LNHDA and CDR2 is SQIVND (reference sequence). Unmatched junction bases numbered 7, after V lost 8 bases and J lost 3 bases. The CDR3 sequence is 15 residues long. This CDR3 is CASREREAYTGELFF. The CDR3 DNA is TGTGCCAGTCGGGAGCGGGAGGCTTACACCGGGGAGCTGTTTTTT.

The V gene is TRBV25-1, the J gene TRBJ1-6; possibly TRBD1 for D (5 bases). The germline V gene has CDR1 MGHDK and CDR2 SYGVNS. The V gene lost 6 bases and the J gene lost 9 bases, with 18 bases spanning the gap. The CDR3 contains 15 residues. CDR3 in DNA: TGTGCCAGCAGCAAAGGGGTGTCACGCGGTTCACCCCTCCACTTT. Translated, it gives CASSKGVSRGSPLHF.

CDR3 in amino acids: CASSRLGQVRTEAFF. The CDR3 DNA follows: TGTGCCAGCAGCCGCTTGGGACAGGTGAGGACTGAAGCTTTCTTT. The chain employs TRBV7-8 and TRBJ1-1; 8 positions agree with TRBD1. From germline, CDR1 is SGHVS and CDR2 FQNEAQ. Trimming removed 5 bases from V and 5 bases from J; junction bases left unmatched: 10. The CDR3 consists of 15 residues. Complete variable domain (other parts from reference TRBV7-8 and TRBJ1-1): GAGVSQSPRYKVAKRGQDVALRCDPISGHVSLFWYQQALGQGPEFLTYFQNEAQLDKSGLPSDRFFAERPEGSVSTLKIQRTQQEDSAVYLCASSRLGQVRTEAFFGQGTRLTVV.